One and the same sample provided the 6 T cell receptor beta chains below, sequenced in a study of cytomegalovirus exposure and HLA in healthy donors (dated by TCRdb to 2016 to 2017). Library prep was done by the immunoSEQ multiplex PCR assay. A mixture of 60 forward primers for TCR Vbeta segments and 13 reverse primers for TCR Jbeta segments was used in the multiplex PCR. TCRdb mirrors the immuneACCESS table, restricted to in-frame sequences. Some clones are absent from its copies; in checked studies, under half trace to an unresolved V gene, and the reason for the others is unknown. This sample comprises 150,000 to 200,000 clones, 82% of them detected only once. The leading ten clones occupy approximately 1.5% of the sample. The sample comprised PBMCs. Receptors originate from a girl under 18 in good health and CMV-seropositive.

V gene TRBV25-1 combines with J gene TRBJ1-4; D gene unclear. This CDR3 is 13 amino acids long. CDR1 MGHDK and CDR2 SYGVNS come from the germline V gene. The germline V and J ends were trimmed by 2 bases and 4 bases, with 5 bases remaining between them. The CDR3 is CASSEQNNEKLFF. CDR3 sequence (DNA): TGTGCCAGCAGTGAACAGAATAATGAAAAACTGTTTTTT.

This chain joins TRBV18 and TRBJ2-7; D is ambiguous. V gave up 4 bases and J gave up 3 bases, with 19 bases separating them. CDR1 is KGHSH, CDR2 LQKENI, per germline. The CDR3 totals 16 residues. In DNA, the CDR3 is TGTGCCAGCTCACTTTTACCGGGTCGACTTAGCTACGAGCAGTACTTC. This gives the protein CASSLLPGRLSYEQYF.

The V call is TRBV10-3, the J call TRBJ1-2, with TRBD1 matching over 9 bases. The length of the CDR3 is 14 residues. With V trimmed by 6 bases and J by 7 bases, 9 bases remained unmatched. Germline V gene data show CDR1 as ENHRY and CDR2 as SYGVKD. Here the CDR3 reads CAIRESTGGRGYTF. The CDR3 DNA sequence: TGTGCCATCAGGGAATCGACAGGGGGTCGTGGCTACACCTTC.

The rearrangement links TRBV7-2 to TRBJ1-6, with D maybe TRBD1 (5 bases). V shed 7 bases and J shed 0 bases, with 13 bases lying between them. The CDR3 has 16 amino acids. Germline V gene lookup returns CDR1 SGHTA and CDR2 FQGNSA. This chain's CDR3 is CASTRGGTSYNSPLHF. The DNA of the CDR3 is TGTGCCAGCACCCGGGGGGGGACCTCCTATAATTCACCCCTCCACTTT.

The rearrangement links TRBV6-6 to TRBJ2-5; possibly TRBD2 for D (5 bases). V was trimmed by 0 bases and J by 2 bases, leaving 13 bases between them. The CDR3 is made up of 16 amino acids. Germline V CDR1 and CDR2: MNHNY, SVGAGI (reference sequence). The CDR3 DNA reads TGTGCCAGCAGTTACTCGCAACGGACTTTGCAAGAGACCCAGTACTTC. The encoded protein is CASSYSQRTLQETQYF.

CDR3 in DNA: TGTGCCAGCAGCATTCAGATGAACACTGAAGCTTTCTTT. Protein sequence: CASSIQMNTEAFF. This chain links TRBV7-8 with TRBJ1-1, with D hard to call. CDR3 length: 13 amino acids. V lost 5 bases, J lost 0 bases, and 7 bases lay in between. Germline CDR1 reads SGHVS; CDR2 reads FQNEAQ.